The clone carrying this T cell receptor (beta chain) was counted only a few times. Construction of the TCRbeta library involved unique molecular identifiers. One entry per CDR3 protein results from TCRdb running MiXCR on the PCR reads. Found here are about 610,000 distinct CDR3 sequences, 10% to 13% of them singletons; the top ten hold about 4%. The data belong to a study of T-cell reconstitution after alpha-beta-depleted transplantation in children. Germline CDR1 reads SGHTA; CDR2 reads FQGNSA. V trimming: 1 base; J trimming: 4 bases; junction bases outside the gene matches: 7. This CDR3 is built from 17 residues.

This chain joins TRBV7-2 and TRBJ2-6; 7 nucleotides match TRBD2. Sequences were derived from PBMCs from the stem cell graft donor, sampled from the stem cell graft. The source is a human donor who donated a stem cell graft to a child with acute myeloid leukemia. The CDR3 is CASSLVPAGKGANVLTF. The CDR3 nucleotides read TGTGCCAGCAGCTTAGTCCCAGCGGGAAAGGGGGCCAACGTCCTGACTTTC.